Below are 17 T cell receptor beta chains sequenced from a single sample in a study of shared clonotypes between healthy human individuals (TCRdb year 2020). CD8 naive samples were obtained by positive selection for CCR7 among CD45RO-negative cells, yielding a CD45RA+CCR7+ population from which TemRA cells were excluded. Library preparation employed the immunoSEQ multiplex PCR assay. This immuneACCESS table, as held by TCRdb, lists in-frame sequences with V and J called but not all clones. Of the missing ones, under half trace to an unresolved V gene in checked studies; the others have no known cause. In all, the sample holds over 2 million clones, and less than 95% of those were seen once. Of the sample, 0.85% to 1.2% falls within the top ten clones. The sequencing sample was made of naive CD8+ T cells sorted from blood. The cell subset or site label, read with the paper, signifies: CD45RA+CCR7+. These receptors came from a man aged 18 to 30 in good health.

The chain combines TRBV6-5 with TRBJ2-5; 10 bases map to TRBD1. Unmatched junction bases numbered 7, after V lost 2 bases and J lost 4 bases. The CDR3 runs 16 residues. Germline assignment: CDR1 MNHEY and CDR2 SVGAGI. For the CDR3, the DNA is TGTGCCAGCAGTTACACCCAGACAGGGGGCCGAGAGACCCAGTACTTC. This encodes CASSYTQTGGRETQYF.

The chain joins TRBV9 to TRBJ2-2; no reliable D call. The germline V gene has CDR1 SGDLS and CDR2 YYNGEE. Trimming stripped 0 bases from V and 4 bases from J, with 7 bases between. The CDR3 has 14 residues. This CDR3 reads CASSVEAITGELFF. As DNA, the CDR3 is TGTGCCAGCAGCGTAGAAGCGATCACCGGGGAGCTGTTTTTT. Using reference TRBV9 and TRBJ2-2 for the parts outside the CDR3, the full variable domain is DSGVTQTPKHLITATGQRVTLRCSPRSGDLSVYWYQQSLDQGLQFLIQYYNGEERAKGNILERFSAQQFPDLHSELNLSSLELGDSALYFCASSVEAITGELFFGEGSRLTVL.

The CDR3 reads CASSPVGGTGTDTQYF. DNA of the CDR3: TGTGCCAGCAGCCCAGTGGGCGGAACGGGGACAGATACGCAGTATTTT. The rearrangement joins TRBV7-9 to TRBJ2-3; D may be TRBD2 (5 bases). CDR1 SEHNR and CDR2 FQNEAQ come from the germline V gene (reference sequence). CDR3 length: 16 residues. The V and J ends lost 5 bases and 3 bases respectively, with 18 bases between them.

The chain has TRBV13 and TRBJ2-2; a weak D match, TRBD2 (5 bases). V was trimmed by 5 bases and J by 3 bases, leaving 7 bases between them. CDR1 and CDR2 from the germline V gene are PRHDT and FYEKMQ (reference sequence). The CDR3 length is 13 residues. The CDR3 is CASSRTYTGELFF. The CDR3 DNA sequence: TGTGCCAGCAGCCGGACTTACACCGGGGAGCTGTTTTTT.

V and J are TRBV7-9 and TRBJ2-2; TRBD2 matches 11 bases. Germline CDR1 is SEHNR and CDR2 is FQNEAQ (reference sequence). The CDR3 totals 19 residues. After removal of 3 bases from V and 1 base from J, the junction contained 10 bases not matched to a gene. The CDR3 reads CASSLIAGGSGENTGELFF. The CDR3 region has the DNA TGTGCCAGCAGCTTGATAGCGGGAGGGTCCGGAGAGAACACCGGGGAGCTGTTTTTT.

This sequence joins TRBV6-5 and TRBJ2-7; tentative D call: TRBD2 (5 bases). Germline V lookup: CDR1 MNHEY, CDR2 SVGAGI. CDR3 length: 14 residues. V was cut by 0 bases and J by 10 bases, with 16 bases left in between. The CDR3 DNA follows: TGTGCCAGCAGTTACTCTGAGGGCCCCCTCGGCCAGTACTTC. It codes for CASSYSEGPLGQYF.

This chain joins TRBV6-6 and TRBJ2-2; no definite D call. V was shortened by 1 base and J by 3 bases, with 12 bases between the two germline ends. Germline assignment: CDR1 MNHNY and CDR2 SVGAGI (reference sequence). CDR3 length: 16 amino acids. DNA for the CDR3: TGTGCCAGCAGTTACTATCAGGTGACCTACACCGGGGAGCTGTTTTTT. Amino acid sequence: CASSYYQVTYTGELFF.

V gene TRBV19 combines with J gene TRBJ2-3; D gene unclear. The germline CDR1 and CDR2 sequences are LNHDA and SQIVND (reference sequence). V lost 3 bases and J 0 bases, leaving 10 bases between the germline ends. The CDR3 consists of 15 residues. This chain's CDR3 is CASSIVVSSTDTQYF. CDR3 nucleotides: TGTGCCAGTAGTATCGTCGTCAGTAGCACAGATACGCAGTATTTT.

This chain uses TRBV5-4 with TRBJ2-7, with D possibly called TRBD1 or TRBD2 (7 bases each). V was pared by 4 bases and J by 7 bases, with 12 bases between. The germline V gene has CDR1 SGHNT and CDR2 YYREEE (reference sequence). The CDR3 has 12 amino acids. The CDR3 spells CASSPGGGEQYF. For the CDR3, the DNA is TGTGCCAGCAGCCCAGGGGGAGGGGAGCAGTACTTC.

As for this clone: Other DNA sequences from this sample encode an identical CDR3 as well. CDR3 sequence reads: CASSLDRAYEQYF. DNA of the CDR3: TGCGCCAGCAGCTTGGACAGGGCATACGAGCAGTACTTC. The J gene is TRBJ2-7, the V gene TRBV5-1; TRBD1 might be the D (6 bases). Germline V gives CDR1 SGHRS, CDR2 YFSETQ. Trimming cost V 0 bases and J 4 bases, with 8 bases left between them. The CDR3 totals 13 residues.

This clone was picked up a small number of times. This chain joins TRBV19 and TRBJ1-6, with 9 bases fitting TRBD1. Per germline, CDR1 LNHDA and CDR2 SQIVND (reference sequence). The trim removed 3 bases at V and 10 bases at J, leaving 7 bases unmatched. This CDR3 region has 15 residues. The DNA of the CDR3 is TGTGCCAGTAGTATGGGACAGGGAGCACACTCACCCCTCCACTTT. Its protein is CASSMGQGAHSPLHF.

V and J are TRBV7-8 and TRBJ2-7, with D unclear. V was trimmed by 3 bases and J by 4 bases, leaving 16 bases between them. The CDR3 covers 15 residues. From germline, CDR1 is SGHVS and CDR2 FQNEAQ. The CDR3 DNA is TGTGCCAGCAGCTTTTTTTCCGGAGATATTTACGAGCAGTACTTC. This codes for CASSFFSGDIYEQYF.

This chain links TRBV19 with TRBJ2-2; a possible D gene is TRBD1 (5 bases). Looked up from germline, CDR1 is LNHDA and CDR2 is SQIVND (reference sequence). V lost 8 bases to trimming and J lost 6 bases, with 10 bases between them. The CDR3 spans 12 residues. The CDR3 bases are TGTGCCAGTCCAGGGTTGGCCGGGGAGCTGTTTTTT. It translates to CASPGLAGELFF.

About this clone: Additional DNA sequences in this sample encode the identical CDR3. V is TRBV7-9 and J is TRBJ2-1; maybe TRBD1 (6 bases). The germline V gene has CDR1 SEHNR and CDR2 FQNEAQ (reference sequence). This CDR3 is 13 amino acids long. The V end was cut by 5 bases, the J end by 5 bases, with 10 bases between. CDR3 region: CASSLTGNNEQFF. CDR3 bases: TGTGCCAGCAGCCTCACAGGGAACAATGAGCAGTTCTTC.

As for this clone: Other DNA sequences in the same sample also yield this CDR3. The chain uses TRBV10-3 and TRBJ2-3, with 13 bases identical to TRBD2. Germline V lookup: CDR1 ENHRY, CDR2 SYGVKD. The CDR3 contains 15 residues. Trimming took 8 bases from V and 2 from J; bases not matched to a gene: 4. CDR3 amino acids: CAISGLAGITDTQYF. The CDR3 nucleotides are TGTGCCATCTCGGGACTAGCGGGAATCACAGATACGCAGTATTTT.

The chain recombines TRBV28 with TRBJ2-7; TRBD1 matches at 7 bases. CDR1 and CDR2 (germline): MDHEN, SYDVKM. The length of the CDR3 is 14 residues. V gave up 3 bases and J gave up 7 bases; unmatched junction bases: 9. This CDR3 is CASSFLQGSGEQYF. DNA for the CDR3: TGTGCCAGCAGTTTCCTACAGGGGTCTGGGGAGCAGTACTTC.

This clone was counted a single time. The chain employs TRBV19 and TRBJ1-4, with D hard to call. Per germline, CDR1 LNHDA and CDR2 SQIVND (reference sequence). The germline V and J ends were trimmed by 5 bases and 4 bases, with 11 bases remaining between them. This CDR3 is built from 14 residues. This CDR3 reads CASSERGFNEKLFF. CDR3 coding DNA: TGTGCCAGTAGTGAGCGGGGTTTTAATGAAAAACTGTTTTTT.